This note documents a single TCR beta chain sequence. The data were taken from a study of T cell responses to AZD1222 COVID-19 vaccine. Using immunoSEQ multiplex PCR, the repertoire was profiled, and TCRdb retains in-frame clones only, with some absent. Of around 190,000 clones listed, just over 85% are singletons. Here the sequenced sample was peripheral blood, taken 28 days after the second AZD1222 dose. The receptor was derived from an adult who received the AZD1222 COVID-19 vaccine.

CDR3 nucleotides: TGTGCCAGCAGCCAGAGACTAGCGGAGTCTTTTGGTGGGACCCAGTACTTC. This sequence encodes CASSQRLAESFGGTQYF. This sequence joins TRBV3-1 (or the pseudogene TRBV3-2) and TRBJ2-5; 9 nucleotides align to TRBD2. V lost 3 bases and J lost 7; bases outside the gene matches: 15. The CDR3 totals 17 residues. The germline V gene has CDR1 LGHDT and CDR2 YNNKEL (reference sequence).